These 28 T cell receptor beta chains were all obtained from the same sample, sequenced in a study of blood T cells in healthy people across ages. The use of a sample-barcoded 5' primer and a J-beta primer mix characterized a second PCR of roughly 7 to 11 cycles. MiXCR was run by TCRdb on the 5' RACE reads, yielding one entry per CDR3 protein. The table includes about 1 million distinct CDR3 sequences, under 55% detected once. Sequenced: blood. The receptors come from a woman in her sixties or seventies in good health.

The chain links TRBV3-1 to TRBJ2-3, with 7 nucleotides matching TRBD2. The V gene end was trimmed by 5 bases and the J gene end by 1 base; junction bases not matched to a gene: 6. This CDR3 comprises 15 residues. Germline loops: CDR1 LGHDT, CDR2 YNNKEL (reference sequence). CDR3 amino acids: CASSSAGLGTDTQYF. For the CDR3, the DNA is TGTGCCAGCAGCTCTGCAGGACTAGGCACAGATACGCAGTATTTT.

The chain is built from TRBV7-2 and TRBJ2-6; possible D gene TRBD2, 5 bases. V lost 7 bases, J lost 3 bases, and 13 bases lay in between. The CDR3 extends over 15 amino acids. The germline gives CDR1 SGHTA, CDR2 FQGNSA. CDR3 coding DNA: TGTGCCAGCACTTACCGGGGAGTTGGGGCCAACGTCCTGACTTTC. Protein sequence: CASTYRGVGANVLTF.

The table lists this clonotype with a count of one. CDR3 coding DNA: TGTGCCAGCAGCCAAGAGGGCAGGGCCCACGAGCAGTACTTC. As protein: CASSQEGRAHEQYF. V is TRBV3-1 and J is TRBJ2-5; perhaps TRBD1 as D (5 bases). The J call may be mistaken, given a closer DNA end match to TRBJ2-7. Germline CDR1 reads LGHDT; CDR2 reads YNNKEL (reference sequence). CDR3 length: 14 amino acids.

The CDR3 region is CASSHPSNTGELFF. The CDR3 nucleotides are TGTGCCAGCAGCCATCCCTCTAACACCGGGGAGCTGTTTTTT. V and J are TRBV14 and TRBJ2-2; D ambiguous. Trimming cost V 3 bases and J 2 bases, with 7 bases left between them. CDR3 size: 14 residues. Germline V gives CDR1 SGHDN, CDR2 FVKESK.

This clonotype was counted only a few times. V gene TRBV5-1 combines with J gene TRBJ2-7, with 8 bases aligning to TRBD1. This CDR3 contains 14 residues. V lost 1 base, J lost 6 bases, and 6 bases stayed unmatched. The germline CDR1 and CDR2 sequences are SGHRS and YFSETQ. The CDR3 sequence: CASSLSQGATEQYF. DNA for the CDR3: TGCGCCAGCAGCTTGTCGCAGGGGGCAACCGAGCAGTACTTC.

For the CDR3, the DNA is TGTGCCAGCAGTTTACTAGCGTCAAGCTCCTACGAGCAGTACTTC. This codes for CASSLLASSSYEQYF. The genes are TRBV27 and TRBJ2-7; D might be TRBD2 (6 bases). Germline V gene data show CDR1 as MNHEY and CDR2 as SMNVEV (reference sequence). The CDR3 length is 15 residues. V lost 2 bases and J 0 bases, leaving 11 bases between the germline ends.

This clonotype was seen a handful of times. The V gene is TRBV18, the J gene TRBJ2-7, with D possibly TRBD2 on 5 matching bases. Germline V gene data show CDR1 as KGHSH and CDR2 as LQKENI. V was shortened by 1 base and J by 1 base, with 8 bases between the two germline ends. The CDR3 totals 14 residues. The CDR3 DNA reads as TGTGCCAGCTCACCACGGAGGATTTCCTACGAGCAGTACTTC. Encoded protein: CASSPRRISYEQYF.

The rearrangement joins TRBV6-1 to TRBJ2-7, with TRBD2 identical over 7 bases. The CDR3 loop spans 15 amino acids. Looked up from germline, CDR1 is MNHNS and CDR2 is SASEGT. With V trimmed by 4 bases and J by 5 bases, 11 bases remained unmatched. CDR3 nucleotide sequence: TGTGCCAGCAGTGCAACTTTAGCGGGTTCTGACGAGCAGTACTTC. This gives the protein CASSATLAGSDEQYF.

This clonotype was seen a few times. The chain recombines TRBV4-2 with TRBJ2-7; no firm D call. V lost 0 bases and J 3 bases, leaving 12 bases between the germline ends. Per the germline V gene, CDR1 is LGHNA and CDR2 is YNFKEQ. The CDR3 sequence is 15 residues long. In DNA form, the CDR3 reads TGTGCCAGCAGCCAAGATTCCAACGGATACTACGAGCAGTACTTC. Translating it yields CASSQDSNGYYEQYF.

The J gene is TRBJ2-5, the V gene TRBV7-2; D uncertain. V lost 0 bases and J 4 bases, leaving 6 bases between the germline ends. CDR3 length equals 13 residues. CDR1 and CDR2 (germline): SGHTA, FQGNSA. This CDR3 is CASSLAVRETQYF. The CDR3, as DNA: TGTGCCAGCAGCTTAGCGGTGCGAGAGACCCAGTACTTC.

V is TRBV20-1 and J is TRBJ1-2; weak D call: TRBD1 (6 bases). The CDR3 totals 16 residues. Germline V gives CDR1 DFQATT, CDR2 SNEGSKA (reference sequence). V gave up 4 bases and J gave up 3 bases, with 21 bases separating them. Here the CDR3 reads CSAISRGASSHYGYTF. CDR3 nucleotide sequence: TGCAGTGCTATTTCTCGGGGGGCCAGCTCCCACTATGGCTACACCTTC.

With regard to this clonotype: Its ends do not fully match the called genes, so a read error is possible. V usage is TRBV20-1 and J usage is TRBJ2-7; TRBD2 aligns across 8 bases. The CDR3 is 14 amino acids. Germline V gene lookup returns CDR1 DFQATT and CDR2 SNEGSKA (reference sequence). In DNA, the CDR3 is TGCGGTGCTAGGAACAGCGGGAGATCCTACGAGCAGTACTTC. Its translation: CGARNSGRSYEQYF.

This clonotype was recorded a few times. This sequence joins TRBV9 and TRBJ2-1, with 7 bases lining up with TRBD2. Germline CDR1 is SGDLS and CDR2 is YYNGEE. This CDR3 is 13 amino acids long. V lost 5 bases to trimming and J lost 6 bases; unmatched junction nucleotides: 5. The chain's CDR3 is CASRQTSSNEQFF. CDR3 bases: TGTGCCAGCAGACAGACTAGCAGCAATGAGCAGTTCTTC.

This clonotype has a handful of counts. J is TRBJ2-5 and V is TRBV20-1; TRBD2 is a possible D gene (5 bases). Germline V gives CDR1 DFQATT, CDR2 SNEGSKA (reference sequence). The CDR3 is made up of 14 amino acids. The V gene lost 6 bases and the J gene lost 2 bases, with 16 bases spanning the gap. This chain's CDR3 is CSAPHWGEQETQYF. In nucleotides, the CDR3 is TGCAGTGCACCCCACTGGGGAGAACAAGAGACCCAGTACTTC.

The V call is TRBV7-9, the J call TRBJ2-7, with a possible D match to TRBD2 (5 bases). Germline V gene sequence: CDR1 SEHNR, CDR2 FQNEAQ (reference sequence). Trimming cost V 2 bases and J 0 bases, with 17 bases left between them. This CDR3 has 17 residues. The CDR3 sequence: CASSLPTPERGSYEQYF. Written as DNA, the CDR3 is TGTGCCAGCAGCTTACCGACCCCCGAACGGGGCTCCTACGAGCAGTACTTC.

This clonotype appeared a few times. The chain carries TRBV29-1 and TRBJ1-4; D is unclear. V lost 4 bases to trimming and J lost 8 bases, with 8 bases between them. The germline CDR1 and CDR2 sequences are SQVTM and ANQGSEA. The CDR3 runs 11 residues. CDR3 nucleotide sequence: TGCAGCGTTGTGGGAAGCGAAAAACTGTTTTTT. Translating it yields CSVVGSEKLFF. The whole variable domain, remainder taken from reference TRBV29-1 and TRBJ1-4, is SAVISQKPSRDICQRGTSLTIQCQVDSQVTMMFWYRQQPGQSLTLIATANQGSEATYESGFVIDKFPISRPNLTFSTLTVSNMSPEDSSIYLCSVVGSEKLFFGSGTQLSVL.

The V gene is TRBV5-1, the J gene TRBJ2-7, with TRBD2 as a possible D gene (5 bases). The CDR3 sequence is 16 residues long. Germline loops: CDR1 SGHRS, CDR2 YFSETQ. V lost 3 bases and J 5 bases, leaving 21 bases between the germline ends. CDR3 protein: CASSSRSDSQRNEQYF. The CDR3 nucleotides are TGCGCCAGCAGCTCGCGATCGGACTCACAGCGGAACGAGCAGTACTTC.

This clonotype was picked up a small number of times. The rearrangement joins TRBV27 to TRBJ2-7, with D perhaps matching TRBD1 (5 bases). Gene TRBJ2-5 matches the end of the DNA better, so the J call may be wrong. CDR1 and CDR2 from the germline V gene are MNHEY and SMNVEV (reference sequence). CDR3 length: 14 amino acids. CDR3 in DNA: TGTGCCAGCGGTCCCTTAGGGGCAGGGGAGACCCAGTACTTC. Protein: CASGPLGAGETQYF.

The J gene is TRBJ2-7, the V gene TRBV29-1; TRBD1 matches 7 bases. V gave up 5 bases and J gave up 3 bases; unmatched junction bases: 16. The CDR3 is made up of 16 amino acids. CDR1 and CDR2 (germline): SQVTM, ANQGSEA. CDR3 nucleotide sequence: TGCAGCGTTTGGGGAACTCCACAGGGGAGTAGCTACGAGCAGTACTTC. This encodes CSVWGTPQGSSYEQYF.

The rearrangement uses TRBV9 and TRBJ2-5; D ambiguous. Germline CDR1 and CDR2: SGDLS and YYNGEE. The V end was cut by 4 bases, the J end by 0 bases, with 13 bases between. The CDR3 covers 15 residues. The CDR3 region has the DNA TGTGCCAGCAGCACGTCAGCCGACAACCAAGAGACCCAGTACTTC. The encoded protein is CASSTSADNQETQYF.

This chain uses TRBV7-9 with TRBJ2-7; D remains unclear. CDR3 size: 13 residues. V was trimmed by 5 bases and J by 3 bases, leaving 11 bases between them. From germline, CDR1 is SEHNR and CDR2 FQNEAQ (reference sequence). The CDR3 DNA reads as TGTGCCAGCAGCGTAGTTGGCAACTACGAGCAGTACTTC. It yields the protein CASSVVGNYEQYF. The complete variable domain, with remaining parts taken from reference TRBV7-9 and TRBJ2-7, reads DTGVSQNPRHKITKRGQNVTFRCDPISEHNRLYWYRQTLGQGPEFLTYFQNEAQLEKSRLLSDRFSAERPKGSFSTLEIQRTEQGDSAMYLCASSVVGNYEQYFGPGTRLTVT.

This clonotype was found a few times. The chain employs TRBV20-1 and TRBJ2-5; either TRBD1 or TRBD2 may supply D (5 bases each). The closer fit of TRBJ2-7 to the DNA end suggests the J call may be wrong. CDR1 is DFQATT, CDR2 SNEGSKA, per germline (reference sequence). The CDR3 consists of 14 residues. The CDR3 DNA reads TGCAGTGCTACCCGCCGGGGCCGCCCGAACGAGCAGTACTTC. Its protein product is CSATRRGRPNEQYF.

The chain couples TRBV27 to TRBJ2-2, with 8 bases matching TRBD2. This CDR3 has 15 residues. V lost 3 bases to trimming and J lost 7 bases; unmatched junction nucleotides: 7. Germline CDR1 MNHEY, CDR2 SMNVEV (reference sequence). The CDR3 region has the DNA TGTGCCAGCAGTTTTCGTAGCGGGATTGACGGGGAGCTGTTTTTT. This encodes CASSFRSGIDGELFF.

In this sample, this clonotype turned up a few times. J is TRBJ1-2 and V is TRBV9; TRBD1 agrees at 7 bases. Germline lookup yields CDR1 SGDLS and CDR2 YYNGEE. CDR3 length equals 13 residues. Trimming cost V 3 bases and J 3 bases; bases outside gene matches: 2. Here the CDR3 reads CASSETGYYGYTF. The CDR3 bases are TGTGCCAGCAGCGAGACAGGGTACTATGGCTACACCTTC.

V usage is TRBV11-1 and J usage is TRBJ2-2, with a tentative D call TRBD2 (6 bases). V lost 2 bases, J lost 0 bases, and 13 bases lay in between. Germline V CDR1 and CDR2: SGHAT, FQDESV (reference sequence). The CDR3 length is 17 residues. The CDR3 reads CASSLFGRTTNTGELFF. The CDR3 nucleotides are TGTGCCAGCAGCTTATTTGGGAGGACTACGAACACCGGGGAGCTGTTTTTT.

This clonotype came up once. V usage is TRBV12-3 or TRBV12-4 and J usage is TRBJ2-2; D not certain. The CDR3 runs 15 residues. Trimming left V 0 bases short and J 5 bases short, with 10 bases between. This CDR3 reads CASSLAMTGTGELFF. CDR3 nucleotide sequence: TGTGCCAGCAGTTTAGCGATGACCGGAACCGGGGAGCTGTTTTTT.

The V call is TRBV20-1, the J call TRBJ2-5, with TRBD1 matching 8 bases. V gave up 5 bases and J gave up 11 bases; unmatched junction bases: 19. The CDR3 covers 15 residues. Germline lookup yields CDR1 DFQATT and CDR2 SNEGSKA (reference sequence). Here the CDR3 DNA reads TGCAGTGCTTCGGTAGGACAGGGTCTCAACAATGAGCAGTACTTC. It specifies CSASVGQGLNNEQYF.

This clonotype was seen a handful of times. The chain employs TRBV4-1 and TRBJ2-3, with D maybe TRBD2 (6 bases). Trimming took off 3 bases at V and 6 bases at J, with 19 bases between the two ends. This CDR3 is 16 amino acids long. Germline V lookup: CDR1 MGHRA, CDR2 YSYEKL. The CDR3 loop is CASSQISGPQRDTQYF. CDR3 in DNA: TGCGCCAGCAGCCAGATTAGCGGTCCACAGAGGGATACGCAGTATTTT.